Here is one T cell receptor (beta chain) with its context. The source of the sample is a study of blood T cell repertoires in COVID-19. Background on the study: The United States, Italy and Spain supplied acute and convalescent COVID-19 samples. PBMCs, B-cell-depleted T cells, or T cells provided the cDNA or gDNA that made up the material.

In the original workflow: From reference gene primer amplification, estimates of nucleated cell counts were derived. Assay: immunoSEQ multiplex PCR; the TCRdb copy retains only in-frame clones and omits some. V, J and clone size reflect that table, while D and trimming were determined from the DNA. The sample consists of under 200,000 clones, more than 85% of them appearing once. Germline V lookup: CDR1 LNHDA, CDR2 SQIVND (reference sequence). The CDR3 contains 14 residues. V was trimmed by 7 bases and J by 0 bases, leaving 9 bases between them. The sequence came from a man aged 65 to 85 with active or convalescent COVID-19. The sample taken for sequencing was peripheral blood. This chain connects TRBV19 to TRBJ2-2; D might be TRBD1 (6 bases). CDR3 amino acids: CASNRASNTGELFF. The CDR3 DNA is TGTGCCAGTAACAGGGCCTCGAACACCGGGGAGCTGTTTTTT.